A single sample gave rise to the 13 T cell receptor beta chains below, sequenced in a study of follicular helper T cells after annual influenza vaccination. TCRdb's copy holds only in-frame clones and misses some; the assay was immunoSEQ multiplex PCR. Of about 11,000 clones detected, 70% to 85% appear once; the ten largest clones hold approximately 0.96%. As to time point: 2014-2015 season, pre-vaccination. This sample comprised CXCR5- memory CD4+ T cells sorted from blood, obtained on the day of influenza vaccination. These receptors all stem from an adult who received the influenza vaccine.

This chain connects TRBV18 to TRBJ2-2; D unresolved. CDR3 length: 16 residues. V dropped 3 bases and J dropped 4 bases, with 15 bases sitting between them. From germline, CDR1 is KGHSH and CDR2 LQKENI. Written as DNA, the CDR3 is TGTGCCAGCTCACCCCAGCCGTCCGGGCGCACCGGGGAGCTGTTTTTT. It encodes CASSPQPSGRTGELFF.

This rearrangement joins TRBV5-1 to TRBJ2-6, with D possibly matching TRBD2 (6 bases). The CDR3 totals 16 residues. V dropped 4 bases and J dropped 0 bases, with 11 bases sitting between them. Germline V gives CDR1 SGHRS, CDR2 YFSETQ. The CDR3 DNA is TGCGCCAGCAGCGGGGGACTTCTCTCTGGGGCCAACGTCCTGACTTTC. It yields the protein CASSGGLLSGANVLTF.

This clone was picked up a small number of times. The chain couples TRBV28 to TRBJ2-7; D may be TRBD1 (6 bases). The CDR3 is 14 residues long. V lost 6 bases and J 4 bases, leaving 16 bases between the germline ends. Germline CDR1 is MDHEN and CDR2 is SYDVKM. In DNA, the CDR3 is TGTGCCAGCAGCTTGGGGGCTTCAGTTTACGAGCAGTACTTC. It specifies CASSLGASVYEQYF.

This clone occurred a few times. The rearrangement uses TRBV28 and TRBJ2-2; D not resolved. CDR3 length: 15 amino acids. Between the trimmed V and J ends, which lost 3 bases and 3 bases, there was a span of 11 bases. CDR1 is MDHEN, CDR2 SYDVKM, per germline. The CDR3 DNA is TGTGCCAGCAGTTTGAACGATAGGTACACCGGGGAGCTGTTTTTT. This codes for CASSLNDRYTGELFF.

V usage is TRBV19 and J usage is TRBJ1-1; possible D gene TRBD1, 5 bases. The germline CDR1 and CDR2 sequences are LNHDA and SQIVND (reference sequence). This CDR3 region has 13 residues. Trimming cost V 5 bases and J 5 bases, with 12 bases left between them. In DNA form, the CDR3 reads TGTGCCAGTAGTTTGCAGGGTAATACTGAAGCTTTCTTT. This codes for CASSLQGNTEAFF.

CDR3 loop: CASSIGLTGNYGYTF. In DNA, the CDR3 is TGTGCCAGTAGTATAGGCCTGACAGGGAACTATGGCTACACCTTC. The chain has TRBV19 and TRBJ1-2, with 7 bases that match TRBD1. Per germline, CDR1 LNHDA and CDR2 SQIVND (reference sequence). V gave up 1 base and J gave up 2 bases; unmatched junction bases: 4. This CDR3 has 15 residues.

The chain has TRBV6-5 and TRBJ2-2; TRBD2 agrees at 13 bases. With V trimmed by 6 bases and J by 6 bases, 4 bases remained unmatched. The CDR3 has 15 amino acids. The germline CDR1 and CDR2 sequences are MNHEY and SVGAGI. The CDR3 sequence is CASRGTSGRAGELFF. The CDR3 bases are TGTGCCAGCAGGGGTACTAGCGGGAGGGCCGGGGAGCTGTTTTTT.

V is TRBV4-3 and J is TRBJ2-3; 7 bases are a match to TRBD2. The CDR3 spans 19 residues. The germline V gene encodes CDR1 LGHNA and CDR2 YSLEER. The V gene end was trimmed by 0 bases and the J gene end by 1 base; junction bases not matched to a gene: 13. Here the CDR3 DNA reads TGCGCCAGCAGCCAAGATCAAGCCCGAGCTAGCGGAGGCACAGATACGCAGTATTTT. Translating it yields CASSQDQARASGGTDTQYF.

The V and J genes are TRBV7-2 and TRBJ2-7; D not resolved. This CDR3 has 15 amino acids. The germline V gene has CDR1 SGHTA and CDR2 FQGNSA. Trimming removed 0 bases from V and 1 base from J, with 10 bases in between. CDR3 residues: CASSLALGTSYEQYF. The CDR3 DNA is TGTGCCAGCAGCTTAGCGCTCGGCACTTCCTACGAGCAGTACTTC.

This clone was detected only a few times. CDR3: CASSGEGGQPQHF. The CDR3 DNA sequence: TGTGCCAGCAGCGGTGAGGGTGGGCAGCCCCAGCATTTT. The chain carries TRBV2 and TRBJ1-5, with no clear D. Germline V lookup: CDR1 SNHLY, CDR2 FYNNEI. This CDR3 region has 13 residues. V was pared by 6 bases and J by 7 bases, with 13 bases between.

The V and J genes are TRBV7-8 and TRBJ2-1; no clear D gene. Germline assignment: CDR1 SGHVS and CDR2 FQNEAQ. The V end lost 0 bases, the J end lost 8 bases, and 5 bases lay between the germline ends. The length of the CDR3 is 12 residues. CDR3 DNA: TGTGCCAGCAGCTTAGCGGGCTATGAGCAGTTCTTC. Its protein is CASSLAGYEQFF.

The chain carries TRBV7-9 and TRBJ2-3; either TRBD1 or TRBD2 may supply D (6 bases each). Germline values: CDR1 SEHNR, CDR2 FQNEAQ (reference sequence). The CDR3 sequence is 16 residues long. V was clipped by 5 bases and J by 5 bases, with 20 bases between them. In DNA, the CDR3 is TGTGCCAGCAGCGCCCGTATGGAGGGGGTAATAGATACGCAGTATTTT. This codes for CASSARMEGVIDTQYF.

In DNA, the CDR3 is TGTGCCAGCAGCTTGCGGGCTGCCCACTCTGGAAACACCATATATTTT. This codes for CASSLRAAHSGNTIYF. The rearrangement links TRBV5-6 to TRBJ1-3; D remains unclear. In germline, CDR1 is SGHDT, CDR2 YYEEEE. This CDR3 is built from 16 residues. The ends were cut back, 1 base at V and 0 bases at J, with 11 bases in the middle.